Sequencing of this T cell receptor beta chain was carried out in a study of control samples from healthy donors and cancer patients (dated by TCRdb to 2020 to 2022). With regard to this clone: The clone's antigen remains unknown. Qualities for individual bases were not recorded, and no much larger clone is one base off.

Based on the germline V gene, the CDR1 and CDR2 sequences are SGHTA and FQGNSA. From the cysteine through the phenylalanine, the CDR3 covers 16 amino acids. The entry retains the CDR3 DNA only, 48 bases that are in frame from base 1. V is shortened by 1 base, J by 5 bases, and the region joining them spans 14 bases. The library relied on the immunoSEQ multiplex PCR assay. Not all clones reach the TCRdb copy of this immuneACCESS table, which keeps in-frame sequences only. Checked studies attribute under half of the gap to unresolved V genes and leave the rest unexplained. The sample table holds about 110,000 clones, of which 75% to 95% were seen once. Roughly 4.4% of the sample rests with the top ten.

Sequenced sample: blood. This receptor was taken from a human donor in good health. The donor label of this sample is uncertain. Recombination linked TRBV7-2 to TRBJ2-2, with TRBD1 perhaps the D gene, on 5 matching bases. The CDR3 reads CASSLVWAGPTGELFF. The bases are TGTGCCAGCAGCTTAGTATGGGCAGGGCCTACCGGGGAGCTGTTTTTT.